This T cell receptor beta chain was observed in a study of T cell responses to AZD1222 COVID-19 vaccine. The V gene's germline CDR1 is SGHRS and CDR2 YFSETQ. V was trimmed by 4 bases and J by 8 bases, leaving 18 bases between them. CDR3 length: 14 amino acids. General study findings and limits: Repertoires were obtained solely post-peak T cell response. After two AZD1222 doses, spike-specific TCR breadth and depth rose versus day 0. Spike as a whole was targeted by vaccine-associated CD4 TCRs, dominant at 160-218 and 743-854.

Comment on this clone: What it binds is not known.

Clones were read by immunoSEQ multiplex PCR, and TCRdb kept only the in-frame ones, dropping some. Here the sample spans 130,000 or so clones, roughly 85% being singletons. The sequencing here drew on peripheral blood, taken 28 days after the second dose of the MenACWY control vaccine. J is TRBJ1-1 and V is TRBV5-1; a weak D match, TRBD1 (5 bases). This receptor was taken from an adult who received the MenACWY meningococcal vaccine as a control. For the CDR3, the DNA is TGCGCCAGCAGCCTAAGTCCGGGCCCAGGGGAAGCTTTCTTT. Amino acids: CASSLSPGPGEAFF.